The 24 T cell receptor beta chains below were found in one sample sequenced in a study of shared clonotypes between healthy human individuals. The protocol was immunoSEQ multiplex PCR, while the TCRdb copy is restricted to in-frame clones and leaves out a portion. The data contain 950,000 to 1,300,000 clones, roughly 70% of them singletons. Sequences were obtained from memory CD4+ T cells sorted from blood. Subset given: CD45RA-negative fraction. The source is a man younger than 30 in good health.

The V gene is TRBV6-1, the J gene TRBJ1-3; D is uncertain. Germline V gene sequence: CDR1 MNHNS, CDR2 SASEGT. Trimming took 4 bases from V and 0 from J, leaving 10 bases between them. There are 15 residues in the CDR3. The CDR3 loop reads CASSAGTNSGNTIYF. For the CDR3, the DNA is TGTGCCAGCAGTGCGGGCACCAACTCTGGAAACACCATATATTTT.

The chain couples TRBV13 to TRBJ2-3, with D uncertain. Trimming shortened V by 4 bases and J by 1 base, and 15 bases separated the two germline ends. Per the germline V gene, CDR1 is PRHDT and CDR2 is FYEKMQ (reference sequence). The CDR3 has 16 amino acids. The CDR3 sequence: CASSSPPIRGTDTQYF. The CDR3 DNA is TGTGCCAGCAGCTCCCCGCCCATTCGGGGCACAGATACGCAGTATTTT. Together with reference TRBV13 and TRBJ2-3, the CDR3 gives the full variable domain: AAGVIQSPRHLIKEKRETATLKCYPIPRHDTVYWYQQGPGQDPQFLISFYEKMQSDKGSIPDRFSAQQFSDYHSELNMSSLELGDSALYFCASSSPPIRGTDTQYFGPGTRLTVL.

This clone was detected many times. The chain carries TRBV4-1 and TRBJ2-2, with 7 bases fitting TRBD2. This CDR3 is built from 15 residues. CDR1 is MGHRA and CDR2 is YSYEKL in the germline V gene. V was clipped by 4 bases and J by 5 bases; unmatched bases: 7. The CDR3 region is CASSLGRGGTGELFF. The CDR3 bases are TGCGCCAGCAGCCTGGGAAGGGGAGGGACCGGGGAGCTGTTTTTT.

The CDR3 DNA reads TGTGCCTGGAGGAGGACAGGAATCAGCGCTGGAAACACCATATATTTT. This codes for CAWRRTGISAGNTIYF. The rearrangement links TRBV30 to TRBJ1-3; TRBD1 matches at 7 bases. This CDR3 is built from 16 residues. The J segment lost 2 bases and the V segment lost 3 bases, leaving 10 bases of the junction unmatched. Germline-derived CDR1 and CDR2 are GTSNPN and SVGIG (reference sequence). The complete variable domain, with remaining parts taken from reference TRBV30 and TRBJ1-3, reads SQTIHQWPATLVQPVGSPLSLECTVEGTSNPNLYWYRQAAGRGLQLLFYSVGIGQISSEVPQNLSASRPQDRQFILSSKKLLLSDSGFYLCAWRRTGISAGNTIYFGEGSWLTVV.

V is TRBV6-5 and J is TRBJ2-5; 8 bases map to TRBD2. The CDR3 spans 15 residues. V lost 8 bases and J lost 2; bases outside the gene matches: 10. CDR1 is MNHEY, CDR2 SVGAGI, per germline. CDR3 region: CASRTGGGPQETQYF. The DNA for the CDR3 is TGTGCCAGCCGAACCGGGGGGGGCCCACAAGAGACCCAGTACTTC.

This chain uses TRBV28 with TRBJ1-4, with 8 bases identical to TRBD1. The CDR3 is made up of 14 amino acids. Germline V CDR1 and CDR2: MDHEN, SYDVKM. The V gene end was trimmed by 4 bases and the J gene end by 3 bases; junction bases not matched to a gene: 1. CDR3 in amino acids: CASSWDRSNEKLFF. CDR3 coding DNA: TGTGCCAGCAGTTGGGACAGGTCTAATGAAAAACTGTTTTTT.

This clone was counted only a few times. This rearrangement joins TRBV2 to TRBJ1-6; D possibly corresponds to TRBD1 (5 bases). The length of the CDR3 is 13 residues. Germline CDR1 and CDR2: SNHLY and FYNNEI. The V and J ends lost 6 bases and 10 bases respectively, with 13 bases between them. CDR3 region: CASRGGEGSPLHF. DNA of the CDR3: TGTGCCAGCAGAGGAGGGGAGGGCTCACCCCTCCACTTT.

This clone has just a few counts. The rearrangement joins TRBV7-2 to TRBJ1-6; D gene unclear. The V gene lost 4 bases and the J gene lost 0 bases, with 13 bases spanning the gap. The CDR3 runs 17 residues. Looked up from germline, CDR1 is SGHTA and CDR2 is FQGNSA. CDR3 DNA sequence: TGTGCCAGCAGCTCTGACGCGGGTAGCTCCTATAATTCACCCCTCCACTTT. Translating it yields CASSSDAGSSYNSPLHF.

This clone occurred many times. J is TRBJ2-7 and V is TRBV10-1; a possible D gene is TRBD2 (6 bases). This CDR3 is 15 amino acids long. Per germline, CDR1 WNHNN and CDR2 SYGVQD (reference sequence). The V end lost 6 bases, the J end lost 5 bases, and 20 bases lay between the germline ends. The CDR3 loop is CASSPGDQGSDEQYF. The CDR3 region has the DNA TGCGCCAGCAGCCCGGGAGACCAGGGATCCGACGAGCAGTACTTC.

This clone was seen a handful of times. The V call is TRBV14, the J call TRBJ1-4; a possible D gene is TRBD1 (6 bases). The germline V gene has CDR1 SGHDN and CDR2 FVKESK. V was clipped by 5 bases and J by 4 bases, with 8 bases between them. The CDR3 is made up of 13 amino acids. The chain's CDR3 is CASSKGVNEKLFF. CDR3 nucleotides: TGTGCCAGCAGCAAGGGGGTTAATGAAAAACTGTTTTTT.

This chain uses TRBV28 with TRBJ2-6; 8 bases line up with TRBD2. Germline trimming cut 5 bases from V and 4 bases from J; bases unmatched to any gene: 7. Germline V CDR1 and CDR2: MDHEN, SYDVKM. The CDR3 consists of 16 residues. CDR3 DNA: TGTGCCAGCAGTCCCACCGGGGGGGAAGGGGCCAACGTCCTGACTTTC. It is translated as CASSPTGGEGANVLTF.

The chain employs TRBV19 and TRBJ2-7; TRBD1 is a possible D gene (5 bases). The ends were cut back, 5 bases at V and 3 bases at J, with 17 bases in the middle. The germline V gene has CDR1 LNHDA and CDR2 SQIVND (reference sequence). This CDR3 has 15 amino acids. This chain's CDR3 is CASSPLRVGNYEQYF. The CDR3 DNA reads TGTGCCAGTAGTCCGCTCAGGGTTGGGAACTACGAGCAGTACTTC.

This clone has a single count. The chain has TRBV2 and TRBJ2-7; no firm D call. Germline CDR1 SNHLY, CDR2 FYNNEI. The V end lost 0 bases, the J end lost 3 bases, and 12 bases lay between the germline ends. The length of the CDR3 is 15 residues. As DNA, the CDR3 is TGTGCCAGCAGTGAAGCGTTAGGAAGTGGCTACGAGCAGTACTTC. This translates into CASSEALGSGYEQYF. Drawing the rest from reference TRBV2 and TRBJ2-7, the complete variable domain is EPEVTQTPSHQVTQMGQEVILRCVPISNHLYFYWYRQILGQKVEFLVSFYNNEISEKSEIFDDQFSVERPDGSNFTLKIRSTKLEDSAMYFCASSEALGSGYEQYFGPGTRLTVT.

This clone was detected only once. The chain recombines TRBV6-6 with TRBJ1-5, with D unclear. The CDR3 has 14 residues. The germline gives CDR1 MNHNY, CDR2 SVGAGI (reference sequence). V was clipped by 2 bases and J by 0 bases, with 5 bases between them. The CDR3 spells CASSYTDSNQPQHF. Written as DNA, the CDR3 is TGTGCCAGCAGTTACACCGATAGCAATCAGCCCCAGCATTTT.

There are a few counts of this clone. The chain employs TRBV5-4 and TRBJ2-7; 12 bases are shared with TRBD1. V shed 10 bases, J shed 5 bases, and the junction held 16 bases outside the gene matches. This CDR3 contains 16 residues. Germline V CDR1 and CDR2: SGHNT, YYREEE (reference sequence). The CDR3 bases are TGTGCCGTGGGTCCAAAAGGCGGGACAGGGGGCCACGAGCAGTACTTC. As protein: CAVGPKGGTGGHEQYF. Based on the CDR3 plus reference TRBV5-4 and TRBJ2-7, the full variable domain is ETGVTQSPTHLIKTRGQQVTLRCSSQSGHNTVSWYQQALGQGPQFIFQYYREEENGRGNFPPRFSGLQFPNYSSELNVNALELDDSALYLCAVGPKGGTGGHEQYFGPGTRLTVT.

The chain recombines TRBV10-2 with TRBJ2-7; 10 bases match TRBD1. V was pared by 6 bases and J by 2 bases, with 4 bases of the junction left unmatched. The CDR3 is 14 amino acids. In germline, CDR1 is WSHSY, CDR2 SAAADI. In DNA, the CDR3 is TGCGCCAGCAGACCGGGACAGGGGACCTACGAGCAGTACTTC. Translating it yields CASRPGQGTYEQYF.

The V call is TRBV19, the J call TRBJ1-3; perhaps TRBD1 as D (6 bases). The CDR3 consists of 15 residues. Germline V lookup: CDR1 LNHDA, CDR2 SQIVND (reference sequence). With 7 bases removed from V and 5 bases from J, the gap between germline ends came to 18 bases. CDR3 sequence (DNA): TGTGCCAGTATGTACCTACAGGGAGGGAGAAACACCATATATTTT. Translated: CASMYLQGGRNTIYF.

This chain joins TRBV12-5 and TRBJ2-5; 11 positions match TRBD2. There are 17 residues in the CDR3. Germline V lookup: CDR1 LGHNT, CDR2 FRNRAP. With 5 bases clipped from V and 5 bases from J, the junction kept 13 bases outside the gene matches. CDR3 region: CASGNSGGAGTVETQYF. For the CDR3, the DNA is TGTGCTAGTGGTAATAGCGGGGGGGCCGGGACGGTTGAGACCCAGTACTTC.

CDR3 sequence reads: CASSFVAQGSEQYF. In DNA, the CDR3 is TGTGCCAGCAGTTTTGTCGCGCAGGGCAGCGAGCAGTACTTC. V is TRBV27 and J is TRBJ2-7; D might be TRBD1 (5 bases). With 3 bases removed from V and 6 bases from J, the gap between germline ends came to 15 bases. CDR1 and CDR2 from the germline V gene are MNHEY and SMNVEV (reference sequence). The CDR3 consists of 14 residues.

The chain employs TRBV6-5 and TRBJ2-2; 10 bases fit TRBD2. This CDR3 contains 15 residues. The trim removed 6 bases at V and 4 bases at J, leaving 5 bases unmatched. The germline gives CDR1 MNHEY, CDR2 SVGAGI. The CDR3 here is CASSDSGRGTGELFF. CDR3 coding DNA: TGTGCCAGCAGCGACAGCGGGAGGGGCACCGGGGAGCTGTTTTTT.

The chain employs TRBV19 and TRBJ2-2, with 10 bases fitting TRBD1. This CDR3 region has 17 residues. Per germline, CDR1 LNHDA and CDR2 SQIVND (reference sequence). V lost 5 bases to trimming and J lost 5 bases; unmatched junction nucleotides: 11. The CDR3 region has the DNA TGTGCCAGTAGTTTCGCCGGGACAGGGGTTAGGACCGGGGAGCTGTTTTTT. Translating gives CASSFAGTGVRTGELFF.

The V gene is TRBV5-1, the J gene TRBJ1-1; D perhaps matches TRBD1 (5 bases). The CDR3 loop spans 15 amino acids. Germline CDR1 reads SGHRS; CDR2 reads YFSETQ. V gave up 4 bases and J gave up 3 bases, with 16 bases separating them. The CDR3 sequence: CASSASGNTDTEAFF. CDR3 bases: TGCGCCAGCAGCGCCTCAGGGAATACGGACACTGAAGCTTTCTTT.

This clone was seen a single time. The chain employs TRBV19 and TRBJ1-3; 8 bases agree with TRBD1. Germline V gene sequence: CDR1 LNHDA, CDR2 SQIVND (reference sequence). The ends lost 5 bases at V and 0 bases at J; junction bases unmatched: 6. This CDR3 has 16 residues. CDR3 DNA sequence: TGTGCCAGTAGTGTCAGACAGGGGTCCTCTGGAAACACCATATATTTT. Translated, it gives CASSVRQGSSGNTIYF.

The gene calls are TRBV4-3 and TRBJ1-5, with TRBD1 matching 9 bases. Germline V gene data show CDR1 as LGHNA and CDR2 as YSLEER. CDR3 length equals 15 residues. V was clipped by 1 base and J by 6 bases; unmatched bases: 4. Here the CDR3 reads CASSQVTGGGQPQHF. DNA for the CDR3: TGCGCCAGCAGCCAAGTTACAGGGGGCGGTCAGCCCCAGCATTTT.